These 18 T cell receptor beta chains came from one sample sequenced in a study of vaccination effects on CD4 cells after COVID-19. Their cognate antigens are unknown. Profiling relied on immunoSEQ multiplex PCR, and the TCRdb table lists in-frame clones only, not all of them. The sample contains about 65,000 clones, around 69% of which appear only once. Sequencing was preceded by expansion of antigen-specific CD4+ T cells with viral peptide pools in the ViraFEST assay. After less than 11 days in culture, the CD4+ T cells were isolated. Vaccinees lacked prior SARS-CoV-2 infection and tested negative for nucleocapsid antibodies. This sample comprised CD4+ T cells from PBMCs cultured with HCoV-NL63 spike peptides, obtained before COVID-19 vaccination. The receptors shown here come from a human donor who received a COVID-19 vaccine.

This clone was seen a few times. The chain joins TRBV27 to TRBJ2-1, with 11 bases matching TRBD2. The CDR3 has 18 amino acids. Germline CDR1 and CDR2: MNHEY and SMNVEV (reference sequence). The V segment lost 4 bases and the J segment 10 bases; nucleotides outside the gene matches: 18. CDR3 amino acids: CASSSLAGGPTMFVEQFF. In nucleotides, the CDR3 is TGTGCCAGCAGTTCGCTAGCGGGGGGCCCTACAATGTTTGTGGAGCAGTTCTTC.

About this clone itself: Other nucleotide sequences from this sample produce the same CDR3. The genes are TRBV5-1 and TRBJ2-2, with a possible D match to TRBD1 (5 bases). The germline V gene has CDR1 SGHRS and CDR2 YFSETQ. V was pared by 2 bases and J by 6 bases, with 8 bases between. The CDR3 extends over 13 amino acids. This CDR3 is CASSFQGAGELFF. DNA for the CDR3: TGCGCCAGCAGCTTCCAAGGGGCCGGGGAGCTGTTTTTT.

The chain links TRBV19 to TRBJ1-2; 7 bases are a match to TRBD1. Germline V gene data show CDR1 as LNHDA and CDR2 as SQIVND (reference sequence). The J segment lost 4 bases and the V segment lost 4 bases, leaving 3 bases of the junction unmatched. CDR3 size: 13 residues. The CDR3 protein is CASSRTGFYGYTF. The CDR3 DNA reads TGTGCCAGTAGTAGGACAGGTTTCTATGGCTACACCTTC.

This chain uses TRBV5-4 with TRBJ1-3; TRBD1 is a possible D gene (5 bases). From germline, CDR1 is SGHNT and CDR2 YYREEE (reference sequence). The CDR3 spans 15 residues. V lost 5 bases and J lost 0, with 12 bases in between. The CDR3 DNA sequence: TGTGCCAGCAGAGAAGGGGTCCACTCTGGAAACACCATATATTTT. Translating it yields CASREGVHSGNTIYF.

The chain combines TRBV4-3 with TRBJ2-3; tentative D call: TRBD1 (6 bases). Trimming cost V 0 bases and J 0 bases, with 10 bases left between them. CDR1 is LGHNA and CDR2 is YSLEER in the germline V gene. The CDR3 covers 16 residues. CDR3 sequence reads: CASSQEGGSSTDTQYF. As DNA, the CDR3 is TGCGCCAGCAGCCAAGAAGGGGGTTCCAGCACAGATACGCAGTATTTT.

A remark on this clone: Relative to the germline gene, one junction end is altered; a read error may explain this. The V call is TRBV3-1 (or the pseudogene TRBV3-2), the J call TRBJ1-4; D gene uncertain. Germline CDR1 LGHDT, CDR2 YNNKEL (reference sequence). The CDR3 consists of 13 residues. Written as DNA, the CDR3 is TGTGCCAGCAGCCAAGGAAGTCCAGGACGTTGCATTTTT. This codes for CASSQGSPGRCIF.

The CDR3 bases are TGTGCCAGCAGCCGCGCGGGACACCCCACAGATACGCAGTATTTT. This translates into CASSRAGHPTDTQYF. The chain is built from TRBV3-1 (or the pseudogene TRBV3-2) and TRBJ2-3; TRBD1 or TRBD2 may be the D gene (6 bases each). Trimming took 4 bases from V and 2 from J, leaving 13 bases between them. CDR1 LGHDT and CDR2 YNNKEL come from the germline V gene (reference sequence). This CDR3 is built from 15 residues.

The rearrangement joins TRBV7-9 to TRBJ1-2, with D perhaps TRBD1 (6 bases). Germline CDR1 is SEHNR and CDR2 is FQNEAQ (reference sequence). The CDR3 runs 14 residues. The V gene lost 4 bases and the J gene lost 9 bases, with 18 bases spanning the gap. Written as DNA, the CDR3 is TGTGCCAGCAGCTCTCTGGACAGCCCCCTGAGCTACACCTTC. It yields the protein CASSSLDSPLSYTF. Using reference TRBV7-9 and TRBJ1-2 for the parts outside the CDR3, the full variable domain is DTGVSQNPRHKITKRGQNVTFRCDPISEHNRLYWYRQTLGQGPEFLTYFQNEAQLEKSRLLSDRFSAERPKGSFSTLEIQRTEQGDSAMYLCASSSLDSPLSYTFGSGTRLTVV.

This chain connects TRBV5-8 to TRBJ2-5; TRBD1 aligns across 12 bases. The CDR3 length is 16 residues. V lost 4 bases and J lost 4; bases outside the gene matches: 8. The germline gives CDR1 SGHTS, CDR2 YDEGEE. CDR3 nucleotide sequence: TGTGCCAGCAGCCCTGGGACAGGGGGCCGGGGAGAGACCCAGTACTTC. It codes for CASSPGTGGRGETQYF.

V gene TRBV24-1 combines with J gene TRBJ2-5, with D unclear. CDR1 KGHDR and CDR2 SFDVKD come from the germline V gene. Trimming left V 4 bases short and J 5 bases short, with 13 bases between. CDR3 length: 14 residues. The CDR3 loop is CATSEPDPGETQYF. For the CDR3, the DNA is TGTGCCACCAGTGAGCCAGATCCCGGGGAGACCCAGTACTTC.

This clone showed up just a few times. The chain carries TRBV19 and TRBJ1-3; D is ambiguous. The CDR3 is 15 residues long. CDR1 and CDR2 from the germline V gene are LNHDA and SQIVND (reference sequence). With 5 bases removed from V and 0 bases from J, the gap between germline ends came to 11 bases. The CDR3 spells CASSFPRGSGNTIYF. Here the CDR3 DNA reads TGTGCCAGTAGTTTTCCTCGCGGCTCTGGAAACACCATATATTTT. Supplemented by reference TRBV19 and TRBJ1-3, the full variable domain reads DGGITQSPKYLFRKEGQNVTLSCEQNLNHDAMYWYRQDPGQGLRLIYYSQIVNDFQKGDIAEGYSVSREKKESFPLTVTSAQKNPTAFYLCASSFPRGSGNTIYFGEGSWLTVV.

The chain carries TRBV4-1 and TRBJ2-2; TRBD1 matches 8 bases. This CDR3 region has 16 residues. Trimming at V came to 2 bases and at J to 7 bases, leaving 9 bases not matched to a gene. CDR1 and CDR2 from the germline V gene are MGHRA and YSYEKL. The CDR3 loop reads CASSQPLRTGIGELFF. The CDR3 nucleotides read TGCGCCAGCAGCCAACCCCTCAGGACAGGGATCGGGGAGCTGTTTTTT.

The chain has TRBV28 and TRBJ1-5, with D maybe TRBD1 (5 bases). Trimming shortened V by 2 bases and J by 3 bases, and 17 bases separated the two germline ends. This CDR3 is 17 amino acids long. Per the germline V gene, CDR1 is MDHEN and CDR2 is SYDVKM. CDR3 region: CASSLGGDRNLNQPQHF. The DNA of the CDR3 is TGTGCCAGCAGTTTAGGGGGGGACCGAAATCTCAATCAGCCCCAGCATTTT.

The chain couples TRBV24-1 to TRBJ1-1; D gene ambiguous. With 4 bases removed from V and 1 base from J, the gap between germline ends came to 9 bases. The CDR3 is 14 amino acids. The V gene's germline CDR1 is KGHDR and CDR2 SFDVKD. The CDR3: CATSEPGENTEAFF. The CDR3 coding sequence is TGTGCCACCAGTGAGCCGGGAGAGAACACTGAAGCTTTCTTT.

The J gene is TRBJ2-3, the V gene TRBV11-2, with 11 bases matching TRBD2. The J segment lost 9 bases and the V segment lost 5 bases, leaving 13 bases of the junction unmatched. The germline V gene has CDR1 SGHAT and CDR2 FQNNGV. This CDR3 is 16 amino acids long. The CDR3 DNA sequence: TGTGCCAGCAGCCAGGGGCTAGCGGGGGGTCTAGGCACGCAGTATTTT. This translates into CASSQGLAGGLGTQYF. The full variable domain, with the rest looked up from reference TRBV11-2 and TRBJ2-3, is EAGVAQSPRYKIIEKRQSVAFWCNPISGHATLYWYQQILGQGPKLLIQFQNNGVVDDSQLPKDRFSAERLKGVDSTLKIQPAKLEDSAVYLCASSQGLAGGLGTQYFGPGTRLTVL.

The gene calls are TRBV18 and TRBJ2-5; D tentatively reads TRBD1 or TRBD2 (6 bases each). The germline CDR1 and CDR2 sequences are KGHSH and LQKENI. The CDR3 is made up of 15 amino acids. With 3 bases removed from V and 4 bases from J, the gap between germline ends came to 15 bases. CDR3: CASSPSPGAGETQYF. The CDR3 DNA reads as TGTGCCAGCTCACCTAGTCCGGGGGCGGGAGAGACCCAGTACTTC.

The V gene is TRBV28, the J gene TRBJ1-2; D remains unclear. Germline-derived CDR1 and CDR2 are MDHEN and SYDVKM. This CDR3 region has 12 residues. Trimming pared 1 base from V and 7 bases from J, leaving 7 bases between. DNA of the CDR3: TGTGCCAGCAGTTTATCAGTATCTGGCTACACCTTC. It is translated as CASSLSVSGYTF.

The gene calls are TRBV9 and TRBJ1-1; no firm D call. The V end lost 0 bases, the J end lost 1 base, and 7 bases lay between the germline ends. CDR3 size: 14 residues. CDR1 and CDR2 from the germline V gene are SGDLS and YYNGEE. CDR3 DNA: TGTGCCAGCAGCGTAGGCGGGCCGAACACTGAAGCTTTCTTT. Translating gives CASSVGGPNTEAFF. Full variable domain (missing parts from reference TRBV9 and TRBJ1-1): DSGVTQTPKHLITATGQRVTLRCSPRSGDLSVYWYQQSLDQGLQFLIQYYNGEERAKGNILERFSAQQFPDLHSELNLSSLELGDSALYFCASSVGGPNTEAFFGQGTRLTVV.